These 18 T cell receptor beta chains were sequenced from one sample in a study of blood T cell repertoires in COVID-19 (dated by TCRdb to between 2020 and 2021). To prepare the library, the immunoSEQ multiplex PCR assay was applied. Held by TCRdb, this immuneACCESS table contains in-frame sequences only and omits some clones. Under half of the omission traces to an unresolved V gene where checked; the cause of the rest is unknown. The sample table shows some 190,000 clones, and roughly 82% are seen once. The ten largest make up around 8% of the sample. Source material: peripheral blood. Receptors originate from a woman aged 60-75 years with COVID-19, enrolled during active disease.

The chain combines TRBV6-5 with TRBJ2-7; TRBD1 aligns across 7 bases. V lost 1 base, J lost 4 bases, and 4 bases stayed unmatched. This CDR3 is 14 amino acids long. The germline V gene encodes CDR1 MNHEY and CDR2 SVGAGI. Here the CDR3 DNA reads TGTGCCAGCAGTTACTTGGGACAGTCATACGAGCAGTACGTC. It translates to CASSYLGQSYEQYV.

The rearrangement links TRBV19 to TRBJ2-1; tentatively, D is TRBD2 (5 bases). Between the trimmed V and J ends, which lost 8 bases and 8 bases, there was a span of 10 bases. The CDR3 runs to 11 residues. Germline V gives CDR1 LNHDA, CDR2 SQIVND (reference sequence). DNA of the CDR3: TGTGCCAGTGAACTAGGTTATGAGCAGTTCTTC. It specifies CASELGYEQFF.

The genes are TRBV12-3 or TRBV12-4 and TRBJ2-1; no firm D call. The CDR3 is 13 residues long. Trimming took 0 bases from V and 6 from J, leaving 6 bases between them. CDR3: CASSLALFNEQFF. The CDR3 DNA reads as TGTGCCAGCAGTTTAGCGCTATTCAATGAGCAGTTCTTC.

The chain couples TRBV21-1 to TRBJ2-5; the DNA was not used to check the table's D call, TRBD2. TRBV21-1 is an annotated pseudogene. The CDR3 has 16 residues. The CDR3 region is CASSFGGRAFRETQYF. CDR3 sequence (DNA): TGTGCCAGCAGTTTCGGCGGGAGGGCCTTTAGAGAGACCCAGTACTTC.

This chain joins TRBV11-2 and TRBJ2-7; 8 positions match TRBD1. The CDR3 sequence is 14 residues long. Germline V lookup: CDR1 SGHAT, CDR2 FQNNGV. V dropped 5 bases and J dropped 4; count of bases not matched to a gene: 7. The CDR3 sequence: CASSLRTGLYEQYF. CDR3 coding DNA: TGTGCCAGCAGCCTGAGGACAGGGTTATACGAGCAGTACTTC.

V usage is TRBV5-6 and J usage is TRBJ2-7, with 8 nucleotides matching TRBD1. The CDR3 extends over 15 amino acids. Trimming cost V 1 base and J 0 bases; bases outside gene matches: 3. Germline assignment: CDR1 SGHDT and CDR2 YYEEEE. CDR3 region: CASSLNRGTSYEQYV. The CDR3 region has the DNA TGTGCCAGCAGCTTGAACAGGGGGACCTCCTACGAGCAGTACGTC.

The chain couples TRBV4-1 to TRBJ1-3; D may be TRBD1 (5 bases). CDR3 size: 17 residues. Germline V lookup: CDR1 MGHRA, CDR2 YSYEKL. Deletions cut 4 bases from V and 0 bases from J, with 16 bases between. The CDR3 reads CASSPTSGGNSGNTIYF. In DNA form, the CDR3 reads TGCGCCAGCAGCCCTACCTCCGGGGGGAACTCTGGAAACACCATATATTTT.

The V gene is TRBV5-1, the J gene TRBJ1-4; 8 nucleotides agree with TRBD1. V lost 3 bases to trimming and J lost 0 bases; unmatched junction nucleotides: 4. The germline CDR1 and CDR2 sequences are SGHRS and YFSETQ. The CDR3 has 16 amino acids. The CDR3 nucleotides are TGCGCCAGCAGCTACTCAGGGGGCGCAACTAATGAAAAACTGTTTTTT. It encodes CASSYSGGATNEKLFF.

The chain recombines TRBV30 with TRBJ2-1, with a tentative D call TRBD2 (5 bases). Trimming took 0 bases from V and 9 from J, leaving 9 bases between them. The CDR3 is made up of 12 amino acids. The germline V gene has CDR1 GTSNPN and CDR2 SVGIG (reference sequence). The CDR3 bases are TGTGCCTGGAGTGTACTAGAGGGTGAGCAGTTCTTC. This sequence encodes CAWSVLEGEQFF.

V gene TRBV14 combines with J gene TRBJ1-1; D possibly corresponds to TRBD1 (5 bases). V lost 1 base to trimming and J lost 1 base, with 7 bases between them. Looked up from germline, CDR1 is SGHDN and CDR2 is FVKESK. This CDR3 has 14 residues. CDR3 in DNA: TGTGCCAGCAGCCAAGCTGGACAGAACACTGAAGCTTTCTTT. Translation gives CASSQAGQNTEAFF.

V is TRBV4-3 and J is TRBJ2-3; possibly TRBD2 for D (6 bases). The V gene's germline CDR1 is LGHNA and CDR2 YSLEER. The CDR3 extends over 14 amino acids. V was pared by 0 bases and J by 7 bases, with 11 bases between. The DNA of the CDR3 is TGCGCCAGCAGCCAAGATCTTGGGGGGTATACGCAGTATTTT. Translated: CASSQDLGGYTQYF.

The rearrangement links TRBV11-2 to TRBJ2-3; a possible D gene is TRBD2 (5 bases). Per the germline V gene, CDR1 is SGHAT and CDR2 is FQNNGV. The germline V and J ends were trimmed by 5 bases and 2 bases, with 14 bases remaining between them. This CDR3 has 15 residues. CDR3 DNA: TGTGCCAGCAGCCCCCTAGCAGCAATCACAGATACGCAGTATTTT. As protein: CASSPLAAITDTQYF.

The rearrangement links TRBV2 to TRBJ2-6; D is uncertain. CDR1 SNHLY and CDR2 FYNNEI come from the germline V gene. The length of the CDR3 is 16 residues. Trimming pared 6 bases from V and 0 bases from J, leaving 12 bases between. The chain's CDR3 is CASSYDMGSGANVLTF. CDR3 coding DNA: TGTGCCAGCAGCTACGACATGGGCTCTGGGGCCAACGTCCTGACTTTC.

The genes are TRBV5-1 and TRBJ2-7; D is undetermined. The CDR3 is made up of 13 amino acids. Germline CDR1 is SGHRS and CDR2 is YFSETQ. The germline V and J ends were trimmed by 0 bases and 4 bases, with 8 bases remaining between them. In DNA, the CDR3 is TGCGCCAGCAGCTTGGGCTACCCATACGAGCAGTACTTC. It yields the protein CASSLGYPYEQYF.

The table lists this clone with a few counts. V is TRBV19 and J is TRBJ1-2; 8 bases are a match to TRBD1. Germline V gene data show CDR1 as LNHDA and CDR2 as SQIVND (reference sequence). The junction had 10 bases not matched to a gene; V was cut back by 1 base and J by 6 bases. This CDR3 spans 16 amino acids. The CDR3 protein is CASSIGGDRQGHGYTF. The CDR3 region has the DNA TGTGCCAGTAGTATAGGAGGCGATAGACAGGGGCATGGCTACACCTTC.

V gene TRBV7-2 combines with J gene TRBJ2-2; TRBD2 aligns across 15 bases. J lost 1 base, V lost 1 base, and 4 bases had no gene match. The CDR3 is made up of 19 amino acids. CDR1 is SGHTA and CDR2 is FQGNSA in the germline V gene. CDR3 sequence (DNA): TGTGCCAGCAGCTTAGGGGGACTAGCGGGAGGTCTGAACACCGGGGAGCTGTTTTTT. This encodes CASSLGGLAGGLNTGELFF.

The chain is built from TRBV30 and TRBJ1-1, with D tentatively TRBD1 (5 bases). Germline CDR1 is GTSNPN and CDR2 is SVGIG (reference sequence). V lost 8 bases and J lost 5, with 18 bases in between. This CDR3 has 13 amino acids. CDR3 sequence reads: CASSQGGGTEAFF. The CDR3 region has the DNA TGTGCCAGTTCCCAGGGCGGGGGGACTGAAGCTTTCTTT.

The chain joins TRBV6-6 to TRBJ1-2; the D gene is possibly TRBD1 (6 bases). CDR1 and CDR2 from the germline V gene are MNHNY and SVGAGI (reference sequence). There are 14 residues in the CDR3. V lost 4 bases and J lost 4, with 13 bases in between. This CDR3 is CASSSLGGIYGYTF. In DNA, the CDR3 is TGTGCCAGCAGTTCCCTAGGGGGTATCTATGGCTACACCTTC.